This TCR beta chain was observed in a study of early T cells in non-severe SARS-CoV-2 infection. Overall study context: The input, bulk RNA from unsorted whole blood, was sequenced, and chains were unpaired. Whole-study findings and limits: VDJdb matching, biased toward anti-spike CD8 responses, missed private and CD4 specificities.

Individual cDNA molecules received unique molecular identifiers during library preparation. TCRdb analysed the 5' RACE reads with MiXCR anew, one entry per CDR3 protein. The sample has about 29,000 distinct CDR3 sequences, 5.3% seen once. This clonotype counts as medium-sized. Its specificity is unknown. Between the trimmed V and J ends, which lost 1 base and 3 bases, there was a span of 7 bases. The CDR3 covers 13 residues. Germline V gives CDR1 SGHAT, CDR2 FQNNGV. The source material was whole blood. The chain joins TRBV11-2 to TRBJ2-7; no firm D call. The source of this sequence is an adult who was a healthcare worker with PCR-confirmed SARS-CoV-2 infection or an uninfected control (not recorded which). The CDR3 reads CASSLGVYYEQYF. In nucleotides, the CDR3 is TGTGCCAGCAGCTTAGGTGTTTACTACGAGCAGTACTTC.